This T cell receptor beta chain was recorded in a study of cytomegalovirus exposure and HLA in healthy donors. Germline-derived CDR1 and CDR2 are SGHTA and FQGNSA. V was trimmed by 5 bases and J by 0 bases, leaving 10 bases between them. The CDR3 totals 14 residues. As to this clone: What it recognizes is unknown.

General study points: It was assumed in the presence/absence analyses that sequencing depth was roughly uniform across donors.

PCR was performed using 60 Vbeta and 13 Jbeta primers. Sequencing was performed with immunoSEQ multiplex PCR; in TCRdb, only in-frame clones are kept and a portion is missing. The table shows 170,000 or so clones, with around 73% occurring only once. The sequenced sample consisted of PBMCs. The receptor's source is a man in his 60s in good health and CMV-seronegative. The chain uses TRBV7-2 and TRBJ1-1, with a weak D call TRBD1 (6 bases). As DNA, the CDR3 is TGTGCCAGCAGCCGTGACAGGTTGAACACTGAAGCTTTCTTT. This gives the protein CASSRDRLNTEAFF.